This TCR beta chain was identified during a study of T-cell memory formation after mild COVID-19 (dated by TCRdb to the early 2020s). Broadly, across the study: Most TCR sequence clusters were specific to one of the two donors. T-cell clones expanding and contracting after mild COVID-19 in two donors were tracked by longitudinal TCRalpha and TCRbeta repertoire sequencing. The cohort comprised two young, previously healthy adult volunteers, one female and one male.

The data were produced on an Illumina NovaSeq 6000. Using 5'RACE with constant-segment primers, TCRalpha and TCRbeta cDNA libraries were constructed, with sample barcodes and unique molecular identifiers added in the process. Trizol reagent was used to extract RNA from every sample. Amplification of the libraries took two PCR steps, and the second step added a second sample barcode plus Illumina TruSeq adapters. Libraries were sequenced on an Illumina NovaSeq with 2 x 150 bp paired-end reads. The study's own analysis went as follows. The reads were demultiplexed and collapsed into UMI-guided consensus sequences using migec v1.2.7. With mixcr v2.1.11, UMI consensuses were aligned to TRA and TRB V and J templates and assembled into clonotypes. A clonotype was counted as expanded or contracted only when both edgeR and NoisET called the clonotype significant, with the noise models trained on biological replicates. For edgeR calls, the cutoffs were a false discovery rate-adjusted p below 0.01 and a log2 fold-change threshold of 1. As an exploratory analysis of dynamics, max-normalized trajectories of the 1000 most abundant clonotypes were examined with PCA combined with hierarchical clustering. Each responding clone was given a CD4 or CD8 phenotype based on the CD4+ and CD8+ repertoires, which had been sequenced separately. TCRdb applied fastp at Q25 and MiXCR to the public reads, then kept only in-frame beta chains. Rows with a matching CDR3 protein are joined into one entry that keeps the most common DNA and genes. The V and J calls follow TCRdb's processing rather than the paper's. For this sample the table gives about 340,000 distinct CDR3 sequences, of which less than 25% were detected only once. The ten most abundant clones make up around 20% of the sample.

Points on this clonotype: This receptor's antigen is unknown. Base qualities were left out, and no much larger clone turns up one base away.

Ficoll-Paque density gradient centrifugation was used to isolate PBMCs. General study outcomes and caveats: Contracting CD4+ clones were found mainly in CM and EM memory subsets, while CD8+ clones were enriched in EMRA. Some responding clones were detected in pre-infection memory, suggesting pre-existing cross-reactive memory T cells joined the SARS-CoV-2 response. Balanced CD4/CD8 phenotypes were observed for clones contracting from day 15 to 85, whereas a bias towards CD4+ was observed for a second wave of clones expanding from day 15 to 37. The second-wave clones that peaked on day 37 were not confirmed to be SARS-CoV-2 specific. Only a couple of mild cases were covered by the study, and larger cohorts that include severe cases with pre-infection samples were considered necessary.

Deletion took 1 base off V and 2 bases off J, with a span of 8 bases between the germline ends. CDR1 and CDR2, per the germline V gene, are MNHNS and SASEGT. Measured from the cysteine to the phenylalanine, the CDR3 is 14 residues long. Of the read, only the CDR3 DNA is kept; its 42 bases are in frame from base 1. The chain is assembled from TRBV6-1 and TRBJ1-2; the D gene cannot be named for sure. The clonotype originates from a man between 18 and 35 years old who had mild COVID-19 (a few samples of this study predate the infection). The sample titles of this study are shuffled in the database, so cell type and time point are left out; the donor was told from shared clones. Source material: PBMCs or a T cell subset sorted from them (not recorded which). The DNA sequence is given as TGTGCCAGCAGTGAAGGGTTGGGAAACTATGGCTACACCTTC. It encodes CASSEGLGNYGYTF.